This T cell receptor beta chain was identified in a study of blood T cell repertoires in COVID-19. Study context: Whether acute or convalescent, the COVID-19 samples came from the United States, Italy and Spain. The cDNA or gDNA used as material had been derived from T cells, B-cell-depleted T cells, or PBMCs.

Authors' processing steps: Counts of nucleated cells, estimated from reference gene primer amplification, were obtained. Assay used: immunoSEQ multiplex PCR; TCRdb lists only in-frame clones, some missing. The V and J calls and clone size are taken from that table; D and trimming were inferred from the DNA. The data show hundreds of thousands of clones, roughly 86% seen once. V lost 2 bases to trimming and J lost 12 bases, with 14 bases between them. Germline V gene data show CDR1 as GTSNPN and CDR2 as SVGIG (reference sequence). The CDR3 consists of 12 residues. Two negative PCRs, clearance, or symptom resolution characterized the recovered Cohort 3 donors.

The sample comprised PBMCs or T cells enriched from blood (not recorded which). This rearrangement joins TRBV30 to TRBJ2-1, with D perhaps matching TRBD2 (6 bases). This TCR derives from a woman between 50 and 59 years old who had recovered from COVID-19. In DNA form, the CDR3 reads TGTGCCTGGAGTTCGGAAGCGGGCGGGCAGTTCTTC. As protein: CAWSSEAGGQFF.